This record concerns one TCR beta chain sequence. The source of the sample is a study of T cell responses to AZD1222 COVID-19 vaccine. Looked up from germline, CDR1 is LNHNV and CDR2 is YYDKDF (reference sequence). This CDR3 comprises 14 residues. Trimming shortened V by 7 bases and J by 7 bases, and 17 bases separated the two germline ends. The assay was immunoSEQ multiplex PCR, and TCRdb's table has in-frame clones only and misses some. The sample consists of 150,000 or so clones, roughly 89% of them appearing once. The sequenced sample was peripheral blood, obtained on day 0 of AZD1222 vaccination. V usage is TRBV15 and J usage is TRBJ1-5; D is perhaps TRBD1 (5 bases). The source is an adult in good health. The CDR3 reads CATTQRIGQQPQHF. For the CDR3, the DNA is TGTGCCACCACCCAGAGGATCGGACAACAGCCCCAGCATTTT.